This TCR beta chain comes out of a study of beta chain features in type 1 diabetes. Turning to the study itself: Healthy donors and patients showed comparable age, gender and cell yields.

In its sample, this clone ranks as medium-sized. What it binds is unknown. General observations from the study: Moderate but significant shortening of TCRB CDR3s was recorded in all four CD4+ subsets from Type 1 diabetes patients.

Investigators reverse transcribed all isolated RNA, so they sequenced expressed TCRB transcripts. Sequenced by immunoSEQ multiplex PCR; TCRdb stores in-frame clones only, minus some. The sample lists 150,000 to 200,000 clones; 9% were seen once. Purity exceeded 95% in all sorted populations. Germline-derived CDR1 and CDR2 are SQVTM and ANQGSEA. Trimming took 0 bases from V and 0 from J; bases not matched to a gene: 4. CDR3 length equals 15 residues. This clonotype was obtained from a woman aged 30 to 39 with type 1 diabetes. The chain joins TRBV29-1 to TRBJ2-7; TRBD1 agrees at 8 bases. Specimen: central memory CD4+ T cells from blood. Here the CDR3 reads CSVEDPRGHSYEQYF. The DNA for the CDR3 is TGCAGCGTTGAAGACCCCAGGGGGCACTCCTACGAGCAGTACTTC.